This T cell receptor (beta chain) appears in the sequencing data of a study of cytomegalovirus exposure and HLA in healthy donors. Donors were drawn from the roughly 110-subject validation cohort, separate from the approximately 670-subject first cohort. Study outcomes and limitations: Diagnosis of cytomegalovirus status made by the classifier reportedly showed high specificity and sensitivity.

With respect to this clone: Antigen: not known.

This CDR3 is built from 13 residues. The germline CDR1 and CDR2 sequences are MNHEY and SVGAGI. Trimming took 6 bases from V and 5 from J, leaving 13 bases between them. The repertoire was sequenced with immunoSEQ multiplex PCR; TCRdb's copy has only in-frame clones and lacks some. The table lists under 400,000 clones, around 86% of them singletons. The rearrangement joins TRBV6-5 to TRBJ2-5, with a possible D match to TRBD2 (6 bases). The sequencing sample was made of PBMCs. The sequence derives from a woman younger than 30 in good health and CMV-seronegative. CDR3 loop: CASREGGMETQYF. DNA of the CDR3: TGTGCCAGCAGAGAGGGCGGGATGGAGACCCAGTACTTC.